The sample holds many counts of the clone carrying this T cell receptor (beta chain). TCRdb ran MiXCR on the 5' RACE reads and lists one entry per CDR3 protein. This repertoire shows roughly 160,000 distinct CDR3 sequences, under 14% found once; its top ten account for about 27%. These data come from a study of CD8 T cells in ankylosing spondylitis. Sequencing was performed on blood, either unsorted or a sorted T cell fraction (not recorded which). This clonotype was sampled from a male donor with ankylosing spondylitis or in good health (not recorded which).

CDR3 sequence (DNA): TGTGCCAGCTCAGGGGGTCCCGTCACCGGGGAGCTGTTTTTT. It yields the protein CASSGGPVTGELFF. The V and J genes are TRBV5-5 and TRBJ2-2; 7 nucleotides agree with TRBD1. The junction had 7 bases not matched to a gene; V was cut back by 7 bases and J by 4 bases. The CDR3 covers 14 residues. Germline CDR1 and CDR2: SGHKS and YYEKEE (reference sequence). Full variable domain (missing parts from reference TRBV5-5 and TRBJ2-2): DAGVTQSPTHLIKTRGQQVTLRCSPISGHKSVSWYQQVLGQGPQFIFQYYEKEERGRGNFPDRFSARQFPNYSSELNVNALLLGDSALYLCASSGGPVTGELFFGEGSRLTVL.